A single sample is the source of the 5 T cell receptor beta chains below, sequenced in a study of prognosis after radiotherapy for stage I lung cancer (dated by TCRdb to about 2021). TCRdb shows the sequencer as Illumina HiSeq 3000. Two rounds of multiplex PCR were used to amplify the TCR beta CDR3 region from genomic DNA. In the first round of PCR, primers specific to each TRBV and TRBJ gene were used, and the primer sequences are filed in Chinese patent CN105087789A. TCRdb reprocessed the public reads (quality trimming at Q25 with fastp, clone calling with MiXCR) and kept in-frame beta chains. Entries that share a CDR3 protein sequence are merged under the most common genes and DNA. This sample lists approximately 17,000 distinct CDR3 sequences; roughly 45% were detected once. Around 38% of the sample is held by the ten biggest clonotypes. The source material was PBMCs, sampled before or after stereotactic body radiation therapy (not recorded which). Receptors originate from a donor aged 50 or older with non-small cell lung cancer.

This chain links TRBV19 with TRBJ1-2; D may be TRBD1 (5 bases). The V end lost 7 bases, the J end lost 4 bases, and 19 bases lay between the germline ends. Germline loops: CDR1 LNHDA, CDR2 SQIVND (reference sequence). CDR3 length equals 15 residues. CDR3 in amino acids: CASKGQGSNRYGYTF. CDR3 nucleotide sequence: TGTGCCAGTAAAGGGCAGGGCTCGAATCGCTATGGCTACACCTTC.

A note on this clonotype: A much larger clone differs from this one at a single base, so this may be a read error. V is TRBV4-2 and J is TRBJ2-7, with D maybe TRBD2 (5 bases). This CDR3 comprises 11 residues. Germline V lookup: CDR1 LGHNA, CDR2 YNFKEQ. The CDR3 is CSSSQLGEQYF. In nucleotides, the CDR3 is TGTTCCAGCAGCCAACTAGGCGAGCAGTACTTC.

This clonotype has ten or more counts. The V call is TRBV15, the J call TRBJ1-1; D gene uncertain. The V gene's germline CDR1 is LNHNV and CDR2 YYDKDF (reference sequence). The V gene lost 4 bases and the J gene lost 7 bases, with 13 bases spanning the gap. The CDR3 length is 13 residues. DNA of the CDR3: TGTGCCACCAGCATCCCAGAGGCCGATGAAGCTTTCTTT. It codes for CATSIPEADEAFF.

With respect to this clonotype: A far larger clone is one nucleotide away, so this likely arose from a read error. The chain links TRBV11-2 to TRBJ2-1, with a possible D match to TRBD2 (6 bases). The CDR3 runs to 14 residues. V was pared by 9 bases and J by 1 base, with 13 bases between. CDR1 is SGHAT and CDR2 is FQNNGV in the germline V gene. The CDR3 spells CASTEAGSYNEQFF. Here the CDR3 DNA reads TGTGCCAGTACCGAAGCGGGTTCCTACAATGAGCAGTTCTTC.

The rearrangement links TRBV6-2 or TRBV6-3 to TRBJ2-7; a weak D match, TRBD2 (6 bases). The CDR3 spans 16 residues. V was pared by 5 bases and J by 4 bases, with 21 bases between. Germline CDR1 and CDR2: MNHEY and SVGEGT. The CDR3 sequence: CASSVLGTSRGYEQYF. CDR3 bases: TGTGCCAGCAGTGTCCTGGGTACCAGCCGGGGGTACGAGCAGTACTTC.